The 22 T cell receptor beta chains presented below share a single source sample, sequenced in a study of blood T cell repertoires in COVID-19 (dated by TCRdb to about 2020). Libraries were made using the immunoSEQ multiplex PCR assay. Here the immuneACCESS table is served through TCRdb, limited to in-frame sequences with V and J called. Missing clones are a known gap in these copies; in checked studies unresolved V genes cover under half, and the rest lacks a known reason. Recorded for this sample are 150,000 to 200,000 clones; 89% of them occurred a single time. In total, the top ten clones hold less than 0.85% of the sample. Sequencing input: PBMCs or T cells enriched from blood (not recorded which). All receptors come from a young woman who had recovered from COVID-19.

This chain uses TRBV19 with TRBJ2-2; 11 bases are a match to TRBD2. CDR3 length equals 16 residues. V gave up 5 bases and J gave up 2 bases; unmatched junction bases: 4. CDR1 LNHDA and CDR2 SQIVND come from the germline V gene (reference sequence). The CDR3 nucleotides read TGTGCCAGTAGTTACACTAGCGGGGGAAACACCGGGGAGCTGTTTTTT. This translates into CASSYTSGGNTGELFF.

J is TRBJ2-1 and V is TRBV7-6, with 7 positions matching TRBD2. Looked up from germline, CDR1 is SGHVS and CDR2 is FNYEAQ. There are 17 residues in the CDR3. After removal of 0 bases from V and 0 bases from J, the junction contained 5 bases not matched to a gene. CDR3 in amino acids: CASSLAGRGSSYNEQFF. CDR3 nucleotides: TGTGCCAGCAGCTTAGCTGGACGCGGGAGCTCCTACAATGAGCAGTTCTTC.

The chain has TRBV28 and TRBJ2-1, with no clear D. This CDR3 is built from 16 residues. Trimming left V 0 bases short and J 0 bases short, with 9 bases between. Germline V gene lookup returns CDR1 MDHEN and CDR2 SYDVKM. DNA of the CDR3: TGTGCCAGCAGTTTATGGGGCAGACCCTCCTACAATGAGCAGTTCTTC. Protein product: CASSLWGRPSYNEQFF.

The chain recombines TRBV28 with TRBJ1-1; the D is unclear. The V end was cut by 5 bases, the J end by 3 bases, with 10 bases between. The CDR3 spans 13 residues. Germline CDR1 and CDR2: MDHEN and SYDVKM. The CDR3 spells CASSLPQYTEAFF. The CDR3 region has the DNA TGTGCCAGCAGTCTTCCACAATACACTGAAGCTTTCTTT. The variable domain in full, with the rest retrieved from reference TRBV28 and TRBJ1-1, is DVKVTQSSRYLVKRTGEKVFLECVQDMDHENMFWYRQDPGLGLRLIYFSYDVKMKEKGDIPEGYSVSREKKERFSLILESASTNQTSMYLCASSLPQYTEAFFGQGTRLTVV.

The CDR3, as DNA: TGTGCCAGCAGCGGGGGAGGGGGGACCCAGTACTTC. This translates into CASSGGGGTQYF. The V and J genes are TRBV7-2 and TRBJ2-5; tentative D call: TRBD2 (7 bases). This CDR3 has 12 residues. Trimming cost V 5 bases and J 7 bases, with 11 bases left between them. Per germline, CDR1 SGHTA and CDR2 FQGNSA. The entire variable domain, with the rest obtained from reference TRBV7-2 and TRBJ2-5, is as follows: GAGVSQSPSNKVTEKGKDVELRCDPISGHTALYWYRQSLGQGLEFLIYFQGNSAPDKSGLPSDRFSAERTGGSVSTLTIQRTQQEDSAVYLCASSGGGGTQYFGPGTRLLVL.

V is TRBV9 and J is TRBJ2-4; the match to TRBD2 covers 10 bases. Germline values: CDR1 SGDLS, CDR2 YYNGEE. CDR3 length: 15 residues. V was clipped by 0 bases and J by 6 bases; unmatched bases: 3. CDR3 DNA: TGTGCCAGCAGCGTAGCTAGCGGGAGATCAAACATTCAGTACTTC. Protein product: CASSVASGRSNIQYF. Full variable domain (missing parts from reference TRBV9 and TRBJ2-4): DSGVTQTPKHLITATGQRVTLRCSPRSGDLSVYWYQQSLDQGLQFLIQYYNGEERAKGNILERFSAQQFPDLHSELNLSSLELGDSALYFCASSVASGRSNIQYFGAGTRLSVL.

The chain couples TRBV28 to TRBJ2-7; a possible D gene is TRBD2 (5 bases). The CDR3 spans 12 residues. Between the trimmed V and J ends, which lost 7 bases and 4 bases, there was a span of 11 bases. Germline lookup yields CDR1 MDHEN and CDR2 SYDVKM. DNA of the CDR3: TGTGCCAGCACCCAGGAGGCGTACGAGCAGTACTTC. Protein: CASTQEAYEQYF.

The chain has TRBV15 and TRBJ2-4; D uncertain. With 4 bases removed from V and 4 bases from J, the gap between germline ends came to 11 bases. This CDR3 region has 14 residues. Germline assignment: CDR1 LNHNV and CDR2 YYDKDF (reference sequence). The CDR3 region has the DNA TGTGCCACCAGCACAGACTGGGCTAAAAACATTCAGTACTTC. This encodes CATSTDWAKNIQYF.

V and J are TRBV11-2 and TRBJ2-7; possible D gene TRBD1, 5 bases. V dropped 0 bases and J dropped 4 bases, with 13 bases sitting between them. The CDR3 extends over 15 amino acids. The V gene's germline CDR1 is SGHAT and CDR2 FQNNGV. The CDR3 loop is CASSLDRVFGYEQYF. The CDR3 DNA follows: TGTGCCAGCAGCTTAGACAGGGTCTTTGGGTACGAGCAGTACTTC.

J is TRBJ2-7 and V is TRBV30, with D possibly matching TRBD2 (6 bases). Germline CDR1 is GTSNPN and CDR2 is SVGIG (reference sequence). Trimming took 3 bases from V and 7 from J, leaving 22 bases between them. This CDR3 region has 15 residues. The CDR3 loop is CAWRAVSEYAGEQYF. As DNA, the CDR3 is TGTGCCTGGAGGGCTGTTAGTGAGTATGCGGGGGAGCAGTACTTC. Full variable domain (outside the CDR3, taken from reference TRBV30 and TRBJ2-7): SQTIHQWPATLVQPVGSPLSLECTVEGTSNPNLYWYRQAAGRGLQLLFYSVGIGQISSEVPQNLSASRPQDRQFILSSKKLLLSDSGFYLCAWRAVSEYAGEQYFGPGTRLTVT.

This chain uses TRBV19 with TRBJ1-2; 8 positions match TRBD1. With 0 bases clipped from V and 8 bases from J, the junction kept 8 bases outside the gene matches. The CDR3 runs to 15 residues. Germline V gene lookup returns CDR1 LNHDA and CDR2 SQIVND (reference sequence). The CDR3 loop is CASSIDRTGLRGYTF. The CDR3 nucleotides read TGTGCCAGTAGTATAGATAGGACAGGGCTTCGCGGCTACACCTTC. The whole variable domain, filled in from reference TRBV19 and TRBJ1-2, reads DGGITQSPKYLFRKEGQNVTLSCEQNLNHDAMYWYRQDPGQGLRLIYYSQIVNDFQKGDIAEGYSVSREKKESFPLTVTSAQKNPTAFYLCASSIDRTGLRGYTFGSGTRLTVV.

The gene calls are TRBV29-1 and TRBJ2-3, with 8 bases matching TRBD1. CDR1 and CDR2 (germline): SQVTM, ANQGSEA. The CDR3 totals 15 residues. J was trimmed by 4 bases and V by 5 bases; bases with no gene match: 11. The CDR3 DNA reads as TGCAGCGTTCTATACCATGGACAGGGACCAGATACGCAGTATTTT. It is translated as CSVLYHGQGPDTQYF.

The chain joins TRBV6-2 or TRBV6-3 to TRBJ1-4; a weak D match, TRBD1 (5 bases). The CDR3 runs 16 residues. The V gene lost 5 bases and the J gene lost 0 bases, with 13 bases spanning the gap. The V gene's germline CDR1 is MNHEY and CDR2 SVGEGT. DNA for the CDR3: TGTGCCAGCAGTAGAGACAGAACCTCAACTAATGAAAAACTGTTTTTT. Its translation is CASSRDRTSTNEKLFF.

V and J are TRBV12-3 or TRBV12-4 and TRBJ1-1; D unclear. V was trimmed by 5 bases and J by 1 base, leaving 8 bases between them. The CDR3 extends over 13 amino acids. CDR3 in DNA: TGTGCCAGCAGTCCCTACCGGAACACTGAAGCTTTCTTT. Translation: CASSPYRNTEAFF.

This clone has just a few counts. The chain couples TRBV7-8 to TRBJ2-7; 8 nucleotides align to TRBD2. The CDR3 runs to 14 residues. CDR1 and CDR2 from the germline V gene are SGHVS and FQNEAQ. The V and J ends lost 5 bases and 6 bases, in that order; junction bases with no gene match: 9. CDR3 protein: CASSVREGPREQYF. CDR3 nucleotide sequence: TGTGCCAGCAGCGTCCGGGAGGGCCCCCGCGAGCAGTACTTC.

This chain connects TRBV12-3 or TRBV12-4 to TRBJ2-5; possible D gene TRBD1, 6 bases. The CDR3 contains 13 residues. The V and J ends lost 5 bases and 2 bases respectively, with 9 bases between them. The CDR3 is CASSPGQQETQYF. CDR3 DNA: TGTGCCAGCAGTCCAGGACAGCAAGAGACCCAGTACTTC.

Notes on this clone: This CDR3 is also generated by other DNA sequences in the sample. The V and J genes are TRBV9 and TRBJ2-7; 7 positions match TRBD1. CDR1 SGDLS and CDR2 YYNGEE come from the germline V gene. With V trimmed by 0 bases and J by 2 bases, 2 bases remained unmatched. This CDR3 is built from 14 residues. The CDR3 here is CASSVGQGTYEQYF. In nucleotides, the CDR3 is TGTGCCAGCAGCGTAGGACAGGGTACCTACGAGCAGTACTTC.

The V and J genes are TRBV3-1 (or the pseudogene TRBV3-2) and TRBJ2-1; D is ambiguous. This CDR3 region has 14 residues. Looked up from germline, CDR1 is LGHDT and CDR2 is YNNKEL (reference sequence). Trimming left V 5 bases short and J 2 bases short, with 10 bases between. The CDR3 is CASSSRPTYNEQFF. The CDR3 coding sequence is TGTGCCAGCAGCTCCCGCCCTACCTACAATGAGCAGTTCTTC.

The chain carries TRBV7-9 and TRBJ2-7; TRBD2 matches 7 bases. The CDR3 spans 13 residues. Trimming cost V 2 bases and J 2 bases; bases outside gene matches: 0. Germline lookup yields CDR1 SEHNR and CDR2 FQNEAQ (reference sequence). CDR3 bases: TGTGCCAGCAGCTTACGGGAGGCCTACGAGCAGTACTTC. Translating it yields CASSLREAYEQYF.

The gene calls are TRBV6-2 or TRBV6-3 and TRBJ1-1; D call uncertain. The germline V gene encodes CDR1 MNHEY and CDR2 SVGEGT. CDR3 size: 12 residues. Deletions cut 5 bases from V and 5 bases from J, with 9 bases between. The CDR3 region is CASSRGRTEAFF. The CDR3, as DNA: TGTGCCAGCAGTCGCGGAAGGACTGAAGCTTTCTTT.

The rearrangement uses TRBV28 and TRBJ2-4, with 7 bases identical to TRBD1. This CDR3 has 13 residues. V gave up 5 bases and J gave up 6 bases; unmatched junction bases: 4. Germline V gene lookup returns CDR1 MDHEN and CDR2 SYDVKM. CDR3 in DNA: TGTGCCAGCAGTCCTCGACAGGGAAACATTCAGTACTTC. Protein: CASSPRQGNIQYF.

The chain is built from TRBV5-1 and TRBJ1-6; D not resolved. Germline assignment: CDR1 SGHRS and CDR2 YFSETQ. The CDR3 length is 15 residues. V lost 0 bases, J lost 8 bases, and 12 bases lay in between. The CDR3 spells CASSLVRSGHSPLHF. Written as DNA, the CDR3 is TGCGCCAGCAGCTTGGTCAGGAGCGGGCATTCACCCCTCCACTTT.